This TCR beta chain was recorded in a study of OX40 agonist ivuxolimab in advanced cancers. Study-wide background: Patients in dose escalation had liver, melanoma, kidney or head and neck cancers. The group had a mean age of 60 years, ranged from about 23 to 85, and was 75% to 85% male.

TCRdb's copy holds only in-frame clones and misses some; the assay was immunoSEQ multiplex PCR. The sample consists of some 37,000 clones, 82% of them appearing once. Turning to this clone: No antigen is known for it.

General study results and limits: CD4+ and CD8+ T cells in blood underwent clonal expansion by week 6 at 0.1 to 3.0 mg/kg. Near-lowest levels of clonal expansion characterized partial responders at 0.1-3.0 mg/kg.

Germline V gene lookup returns CDR1 MGHRA and CDR2 YSYEKL. This CDR3 has 15 amino acids. Trimming shortened V by 0 bases and J by 5 bases, and 13 bases separated the two germline ends. The sample in question was CD4+ or CD8+ T cells sorted from blood, obtained in a trial of the OX40 agonist ivuxolimab. The chain recombines TRBV4-1 with TRBJ2-5; a possible D gene is TRBD2 (5 bases). This TCR was recovered from an adult with an advanced solid tumor such as melanoma, head and neck, liver or kidney cancer. The CDR3 region is CASSQEALPGETQYF. DNA for the CDR3: TGCGCCAGCAGCCAAGAGGCCCTCCCGGGGGAGACCCAGTACTTC.